The 19 T cell receptor beta chains listed next were all sequenced from one sample in a study of blood T cell repertoires in COVID-19. Some clones are missing from TCRdb's copy, which holds only in-frame ones; the method was immunoSEQ multiplex PCR. The table has 250,000 to 300,000 clones, about 81% seen once. Sequenced input: PBMCs or T cells enriched from blood (not recorded which). These receptors were collected from a man aged 25-45 years with acute COVID-19.

The chain is built from TRBV7-2 and TRBJ2-2; TRBD2 matches 12 bases. Germline V gene sequence: CDR1 SGHTA, CDR2 FQGNSA. V shed 3 bases and J 6 bases; nucleotides not matched to a gene: 5. The CDR3 consists of 16 residues. CDR3 protein: CASSFRLAGDPGELFF. Here the CDR3 DNA reads TGTGCCAGCAGCTTCCGACTAGCGGGAGATCCCGGGGAGCTGTTTTTT.

The genes are TRBV4-3 and TRBJ1-4; TRBD1 matches at 7 bases. Trimming took 1 base from V and 8 from J; bases not matched to a gene: 1. The CDR3 loop spans 13 amino acids. Per germline, CDR1 LGHNA and CDR2 YSLEER. This chain's CDR3 is CASSQVTGEKLFF. CDR3 DNA: TGCGCCAGCAGCCAAGTGACAGGGGAAAAACTGTTTTTT.

The rearrangement joins TRBV28 to TRBJ1-1; D might be TRBD1 (5 bases). Germline V gene data show CDR1 as MDHEN and CDR2 as SYDVKM. The CDR3 consists of 13 residues. V was trimmed by 6 bases and J by 6 bases, leaving 14 bases between them. The CDR3 region has the DNA TGTGCCAGCAGCTACCAGGGCCTCCCTGAAGCTTTCTTT. Translated, it gives CASSYQGLPEAFF.

This chain links TRBV28 with TRBJ1-1; 12 nucleotides line up with TRBD1. The CDR3 extends over 14 amino acids. V lost 6 bases, J lost 10 bases, and 9 bases stayed unmatched. The germline V gene encodes CDR1 MDHEN and CDR2 SYDVKM. The CDR3 sequence is CASSPPGQGAVAFF. Written as DNA, the CDR3 is TGTGCCAGCAGCCCCCCGGGACAGGGGGCCGTAGCTTTCTTT.

V and J are TRBV4-3 and TRBJ2-1, with 11 bases lining up with TRBD2. The CDR3 length is 17 residues. Germline V gene lookup returns CDR1 LGHNA and CDR2 YSLEER. Unmatched junction bases numbered 9, after V lost 1 base and J lost 7 bases. The CDR3 sequence is CASSQGVTSGNSNEQFF. Here the CDR3 DNA reads TGCGCCAGCAGCCAAGGGGTGACTAGCGGGAATTCTAATGAGCAGTTCTTC.

CDR3 amino acids: CAISTGQGVAEAFF. In nucleotides, the CDR3 is TGTGCCATCAGTACGGGACAGGGGGTCGCTGAAGCTTTCTTT. This rearrangement joins TRBV10-3 to TRBJ1-1; 11 bases line up with TRBD1. Germline loops: CDR1 ENHRY, CDR2 SYGVKD. CDR3 length: 14 residues. The V and J ends lost 5 bases and 6 bases, in that order; junction bases with no gene match: 5.

This clone showed up just once. The DNA of the CDR3 is TGTGCCAGCAGCCCGACAGGGGGGCCCCAAAACATTCAGTACTTC. Encoded protein: CASSPTGGPQNIQYF. V is TRBV11-1 and J is TRBJ2-4; 9 nucleotides match TRBD1. Germline V gene sequence: CDR1 SGHAT, CDR2 FQDESV (reference sequence). J lost 5 bases, V lost 5 bases, and 7 bases had no gene match. This CDR3 is 15 amino acids long.

The chain recombines TRBV7-3 with TRBJ2-1, with 7 nucleotides matching TRBD2. Germline trimming cut 6 bases from V and 6 bases from J; bases unmatched to any gene: 8. The length of the CDR3 is 14 residues. From germline, CDR1 is SGHTA and CDR2 FQGTGA. CDR3 coding DNA: TGTGCCAGCAGTGGCGGGAGTGGGGGCAATGAGCAGTTCTTC. Its translation: CASSGGSGGNEQFF.

The chain carries TRBV19 and TRBJ1-1, with a tentative D call TRBD1 (6 bases). The length of the CDR3 is 14 residues. Trimming left V 1 base short and J 7 bases short, with 13 bases between. Germline V CDR1 and CDR2: LNHDA, SQIVND (reference sequence). The CDR3 here is CASSIGGPLGEAFF. For the CDR3, the DNA is TGTGCCAGTAGTATAGGGGGGCCACTCGGTGAAGCTTTCTTT.

To note about this clone: Other nucleotide sequences from this sample produce the same CDR3. The V and J genes are TRBV5-1 and TRBJ2-3; maybe TRBD1 (5 bases). Trimming pared 2 bases from V and 1 base from J, leaving 11 bases between. In germline, CDR1 is SGHRS, CDR2 YFSETQ. The CDR3 totals 15 residues. CDR3 protein: CASSLRGTRTDTQYF. The CDR3 coding sequence is TGCGCCAGCAGCTTAAGGGGCACCCGCACAGATACGCAGTATTTT.

This clone was seen a single time. The rearrangement joins TRBV7-2 to TRBJ1-1; 9 nucleotides align to TRBD1. Germline loops: CDR1 SGHTA, CDR2 FQGNSA. Unmatched junction bases numbered 2, after V lost 3 bases and J lost 0 bases. The CDR3 extends over 15 amino acids. CDR3 loop: CASSFTGGLNTEAFF. CDR3 bases: TGTGCCAGCAGCTTTACAGGGGGCTTGAACACTGAAGCTTTCTTT.

The table lists this clone with a count of one. This sequence joins TRBV5-6 and TRBJ1-5; D is ambiguous. V lost 4 bases and J lost 2, with 10 bases in between. Germline values: CDR1 SGHDT, CDR2 YYEEEE. The CDR3 has 14 amino acids. The CDR3 nucleotides are TGTGCCAGCAGCAGCTATCTACGCAATCAGCCCCAGCATTTT. Amino acid sequence: CASSSYLRNQPQHF.

The gene calls are TRBV19 and TRBJ1-2; a weak D match, TRBD1 (5 bases). Germline V CDR1 and CDR2: LNHDA, SQIVND (reference sequence). Trimming took 3 bases from V and 4 from J, leaving 12 bases between them. This CDR3 is built from 14 residues. CDR3 in DNA: TGTGCCAGTAGTATTTCGGCGGGGGGCTATGGCTACACCTTC. This gives the protein CASSISAGGYGYTF.

CDR3 coding DNA: TGTGCCAGCAGCTATTATAGGGGTCGGCTAGCGAATCATGAGCAGTTCTTC. Translating gives CASSYYRGRLANHEQFF. V and J are TRBV7-2 and TRBJ2-1; weak D call: TRBD2 (6 bases). Trimming cost V 4 bases and J 8 bases, with 24 bases left between them. Germline-derived CDR1 and CDR2 are SGHTA and FQGNSA. CDR3 length: 17 residues.

Here the CDR3 reads CASSQPSGTEQYV. CDR3 nucleotides: TGTGCCAGCAGTCAGCCTAGCGGGACCGAGCAGTACGTC. The chain uses TRBV6-2 or TRBV6-3 and TRBJ2-7; 9 bases map to TRBD2. Germline V gives CDR1 MNHEY, CDR2 SVGEGT. Trimming cost V 5 bases and J 6 bases; bases outside gene matches: 5. The CDR3 has 13 residues.

This rearrangement joins TRBV27 to TRBJ1-5; TRBD1 might be the D (5 bases). The germline gives CDR1 MNHEY, CDR2 SMNVEV (reference sequence). V lost 6 bases, J lost 2 bases, and 14 bases lay in between. The CDR3 totals 15 residues. In DNA form, the CDR3 reads TGTGCCAGCAGCTCGGCCGGGGGGGGCAATCAGCCCCAGCATTTT. Its translation: CASSSAGGGNQPQHF.

This sequence joins TRBV7-2 and TRBJ2-5, with 10 nucleotides matching TRBD2. This CDR3 comprises 18 residues. The germline V gene encodes CDR1 SGHTA and CDR2 FQGNSA. V was pared by 3 bases and J by 0 bases, with 10 bases of the junction left unmatched. In nucleotides, the CDR3 is TGTGCCAGCAGCTTGAGGGGACTAGCGACCCTATACCAAGAGACCCAGTACTTC. Protein product: CASSLRGLATLYQETQYF.

The sample holds many counts of this clone. The V gene is TRBV7-3, the J gene TRBJ2-3; 7 bases align to TRBD1. CDR3 length: 14 residues. The J segment lost 1 base and the V segment lost 3 bases, leaving 1 base of the junction unmatched. CDR1 and CDR2 from the germline V gene are SGHTA and FQGTGA. CDR3 in amino acids: CASSFGQGTDTQYF. CDR3 DNA sequence: TGTGCCAGCAGCTTCGGACAGGGCACAGATACGCAGTATTTT. Supplemented by reference TRBV7-3 and TRBJ2-3, the full variable domain reads GAGVSQTPSNKVTEKGKYVELRCDPISGHTALYWYRQSLGQGPEFLIYFQGTGAADDSGLPNDRFFAVRPEGSVSTLKIQRTERGDSAVYLCASSFGQGTDTQYFGPGTRLTVL.

The chain is built from TRBV5-1 and TRBJ2-4, with TRBD1 identical over 7 bases. Trimming cost V 5 bases and J 5 bases; bases outside gene matches: 10. The germline CDR1 and CDR2 sequences are SGHRS and YFSETQ. The CDR3 is 15 amino acids. DNA of the CDR3: TGCGCCAGCAGTTGGGGACAGAGGGCACAAAACATTCAGTACTTC. The encoded protein is CASSWGQRAQNIQYF.